This T cell receptor beta chain originates from a study of control samples from healthy donors and cancer patients. Germline CDR1 reads SGHVS; CDR2 reads FQNEAQ. The CDR3 consists of 14 residues. The ends lost 6 bases at V and 0 bases at J; junction bases unmatched: 3. Produced via immunoSEQ multiplex PCR; TCRdb's table is partial and in-frame only. The sample shows some 3,300 clones, 77% of them seen only once. The genes are TRBV7-8 and TRBJ2-3; 7 nucleotides match TRBD2. The sequence was obtained from a female donor with melanoma. Material: formalin-fixed, paraffin-embedded tissue. CDR3 loop: CASRSGTSTDTQYF. CDR3 coding DNA: TGTGCCAGCAGAAGCGGGACTAGCACAGATACGCAGTATTTT.